The following is a T cell receptor beta chain sequence with its context. The sample is drawn from a study of cytomegalovirus exposure and HLA in healthy donors. Researchers ran the PCR with 60 Vbeta and 13 Jbeta primers. The assay was immunoSEQ multiplex PCR, and TCRdb's table has in-frame clones only and misses some. The profile shows about 190,000 clones, around 87% of them singletons. Sample: PBMCs. This TCR came from a young man in good health and CMV-seronegative.

The DNA of the CDR3 is TGTGCCAGCAGCTTAGTTTTGAGATACACAGATACGCAGTATTTT. It is translated as CASSLVLRYTDTQYF. This chain links TRBV7-2 with TRBJ2-3, with D uncertain. CDR3 length equals 15 residues. V was pared by 1 base and J by 2 bases, with 10 bases between. Germline CDR1 SGHTA, CDR2 FQGNSA.